These T cell receptor beta chains were read from a single sample in a study of T cells expressing NK-cell markers. With the 5' RACE reads reprocessed, TCRdb shows one record per CDR3 protein and no DNA. The sample's table shows 400,000 to 500,000 distinct CDR3 sequences. The sample comprised blood T cells: a sorted CD56 or NKG2C T cell subset, CD4+ or CD8+ T cells, or bulk PBMC T cells (not recorded which). The receptors derive from a woman aged 18 to 75 in good health. Each CDR3 is given with its conserved first and last residue.

TRBV6-2/TRBV6-3,TRBJ2-4,CASSSGLAKNIQYF
TRBV10-1,TRBJ2-2,CASGGLEAGELFF
TRBV29-1,TRBJ2-1,CSVDRGRVSYNEQFF
TRBV19,TRBJ1-5,CASSISGSSGNQPQHF
TRBV20-1,TRBJ2-3,CSAPRGAQDTQYF
TRBV5-1,TRBJ2-3,CASSRGGAGTDTQYF
TRBV29-1,TRBJ2-3,CSVQSVGVTDTQYF
TRBV4-3,TRBJ1-4,CASSPRAGVNEKLFF
TRBV28,TRBJ2-1,CASSFRGLVQLGQFF
TRBV20-1,TRBJ2-1,CSARDGWSSYNEQFF
TRBV5-1,TRBJ2-1,CASSWGQQILYNEQFF
TRBV7-7,TRBJ2-5,CASSLVALESETQYF
TRBV15,TRBJ1-4,CATSREKGHGNEKLFF
TRBV5-1,TRBJ2-3,CASDGGRPTDTQYF
TRBV3-1,TRBJ2-5,CASSSARVTQYF
TRBV20-1,TRBJ2-4,CSARGDAWAKNIQYF
TRBV3-1,TRBJ2-1,CASSQEGRRVDEQFF
TRBV5-5,TRBJ2-3,CASSFMGSDSTDTQYF
TRBV5-8,TRBJ2-6,CASSLTGGTSGANVLTF
TRBV7-2,TRBJ2-1,CASSLGAGGGYNEQFF
TRBV5-5,TRBJ2-2,CASSRSSGELFF
TRBV29-1,TRBJ1-1,CSVQGPLNTEAFF
TRBV7-9,TRBJ2-1,CASTATSVNEQFF
TRBV5-1,TRBJ1-1,CASSLPSSGTEAFF
TRBV19,TRBJ2-2,CASGTGTSHTGELFF
TRBV24-1,TRBJ2-1,CATSDARDEQFF
TRBV7-6,TRBJ1-5,CASSRGANSNQPQHF
TRBV4-1,TRBJ2-1,CASSHLGTDGYNEQFF
TRBV10-3,TRBJ2-5,CTTLDSIQETQYF
TRBV6-5,TRBJ1-1,CASSYPPLLGGTEAFF
TRBV4-3,TRBJ1-1,CASSYGQNTEAFF
TRBV7-2,TRBJ1-1,CASSPPGREITEAFF
TRBV20-1,TRBJ2-3,CSARSTGLYTDTQYF
TRBV29-1,TRBJ2-2,CSVGRRGGSGLFF
TRBV14,TRBJ2-3,CASSQDSLTSTDTQYF
TRBV20-1,TRBJ2-1,CSASRDSLRNEQFF
TRBV9,TRBJ2-2,CASRGAGNTGELFF
TRBV6-5,TRBJ1-1,CASSYNGGSTEAFF
TRBV23-1,TRBJ2-4,CASSQSTGTRGVKNIQYF
TRBV5-6,TRBJ2-3,CASSPDGRDTQYF